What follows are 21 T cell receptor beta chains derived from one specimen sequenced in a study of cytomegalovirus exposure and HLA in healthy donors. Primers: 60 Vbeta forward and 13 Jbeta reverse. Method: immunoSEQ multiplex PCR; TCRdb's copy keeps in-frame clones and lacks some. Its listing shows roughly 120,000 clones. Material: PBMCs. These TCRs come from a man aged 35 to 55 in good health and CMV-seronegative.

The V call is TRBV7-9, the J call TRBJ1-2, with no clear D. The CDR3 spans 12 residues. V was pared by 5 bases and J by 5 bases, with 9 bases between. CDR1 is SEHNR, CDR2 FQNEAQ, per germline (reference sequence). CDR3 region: CASSIQVYGYTF. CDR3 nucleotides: TGTGCCAGCAGCATCCAGGTGTATGGCTACACCTTC.

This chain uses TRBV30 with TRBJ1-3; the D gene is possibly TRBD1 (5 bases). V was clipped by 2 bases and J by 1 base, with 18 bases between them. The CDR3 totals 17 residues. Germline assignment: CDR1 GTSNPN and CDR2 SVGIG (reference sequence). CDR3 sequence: CAWSREQGRQSGNTIYF. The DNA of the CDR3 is TGTGCCTGGAGTCGCGAGCAGGGCAGACAGTCTGGAAACACCATATATTTT. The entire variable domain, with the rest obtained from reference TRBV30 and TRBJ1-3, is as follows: SQTIHQWPATLVQPVGSPLSLECTVEGTSNPNLYWYRQAAGRGLQLLFYSVGIGQISSEVPQNLSASRPQDRQFILSSKKLLLSDSGFYLCAWSREQGRQSGNTIYFGEGSWLTVV.

The CDR3 protein is CASSMRLAGTGELFF. DNA for the CDR3: TGTGCCAGTAGTATGAGGCTAGCGGGCACCGGGGAGCTGTTTTTT. The chain recombines TRBV19 with TRBJ2-2; 8 bases map to TRBD2. CDR3 length: 15 amino acids. CDR1 is LNHDA, CDR2 SQIVND, per germline (reference sequence). V lost 3 bases to trimming and J lost 4 bases; unmatched junction nucleotides: 4. Using reference TRBV19 and TRBJ2-2 for the parts outside the CDR3, the full variable domain is DGGITQSPKYLFRKEGQNVTLSCEQNLNHDAMYWYRQDPGQGLRLIYYSQIVNDFQKGDIAEGYSVSREKKESFPLTVTSAQKNPTAFYLCASSMRLAGTGELFFGEGSRLTVL.

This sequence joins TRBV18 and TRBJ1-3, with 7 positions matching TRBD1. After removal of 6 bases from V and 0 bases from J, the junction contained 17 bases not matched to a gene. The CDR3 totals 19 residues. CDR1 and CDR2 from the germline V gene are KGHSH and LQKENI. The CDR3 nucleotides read TGTGCCAGCTCTGCCGAAGGACAGGTGCCTGGGGGCTCTGGAAACACCATATATTTT. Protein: CASSAEGQVPGGSGNTIYF. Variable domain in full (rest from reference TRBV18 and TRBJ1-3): NAGVMQNPRHLVRRRGQEARLRCSPMKGHSHVYWYRQLPEEGLKFMVYLQKENIIDESGMPKERFSAEFPKEGPSILRIQQVVRGDSAAYFCASSAEGQVPGGSGNTIYFGEGSWLTVV.

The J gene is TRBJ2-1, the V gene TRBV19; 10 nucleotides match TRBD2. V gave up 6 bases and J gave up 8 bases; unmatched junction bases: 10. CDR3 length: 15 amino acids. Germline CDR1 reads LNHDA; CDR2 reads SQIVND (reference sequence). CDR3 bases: TGTGCCAGTAGGGGGACTAGCGCGGACCCCGATGAGCAGTTCTTC. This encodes CASRGTSADPDEQFF.

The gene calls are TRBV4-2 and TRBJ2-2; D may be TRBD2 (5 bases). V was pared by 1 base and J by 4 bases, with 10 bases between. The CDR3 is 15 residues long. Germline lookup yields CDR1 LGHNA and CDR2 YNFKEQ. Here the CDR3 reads CASSQGGVGTGELFF. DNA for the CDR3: TGTGCCAGCAGCCAAGGGGGAGTTGGCACCGGGGAGCTGTTTTTT.

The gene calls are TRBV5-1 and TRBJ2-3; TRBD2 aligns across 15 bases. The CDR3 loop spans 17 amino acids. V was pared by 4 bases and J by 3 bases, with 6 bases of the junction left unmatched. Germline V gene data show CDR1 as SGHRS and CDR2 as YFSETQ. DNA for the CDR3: TGCGCCAGCAGCCCGCTCGGGACTAGCGGGGGGACAGATACGCAGTATTTT. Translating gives CASSPLGTSGGTDTQYF. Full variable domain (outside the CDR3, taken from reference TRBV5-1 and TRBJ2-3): KAGVTQTPRYLIKTRGQQVTLSCSPISGHRSVSWYQQTPGQGLQFLFEYFSETQRNKGNFPGRFSGRQFSNSRSEMNVSTLELGDSALYLCASSPLGTSGGTDTQYFGPGTRLTVL.

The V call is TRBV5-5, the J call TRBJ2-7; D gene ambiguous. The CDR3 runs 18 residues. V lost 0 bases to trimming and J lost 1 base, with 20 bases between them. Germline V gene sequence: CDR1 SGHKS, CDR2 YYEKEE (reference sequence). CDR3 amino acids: CASSLEAATVTNSYEQYF. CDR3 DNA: TGTGCCAGCAGCTTGGAGGCAGCGACGGTCACAAATTCCTACGAGCAGTACTTC.

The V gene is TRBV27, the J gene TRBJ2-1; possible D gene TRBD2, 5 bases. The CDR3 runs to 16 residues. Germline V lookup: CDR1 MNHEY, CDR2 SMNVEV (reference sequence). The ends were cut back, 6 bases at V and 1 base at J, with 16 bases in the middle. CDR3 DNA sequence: TGTGCCAGCAGCCCCCAGGAGGTTCTTTCCTACAATGAGCAGTTCTTC. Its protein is CASSPQEVLSYNEQFF.

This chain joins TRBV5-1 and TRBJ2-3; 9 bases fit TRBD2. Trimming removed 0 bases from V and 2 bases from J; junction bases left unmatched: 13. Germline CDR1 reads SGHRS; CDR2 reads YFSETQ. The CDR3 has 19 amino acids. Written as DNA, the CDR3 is TGCGCCAGCAGCTTGGTCTGGATGGCTAGCGGGACATTCACAGATACGCAGTATTTT. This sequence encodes CASSLVWMASGTFTDTQYF.

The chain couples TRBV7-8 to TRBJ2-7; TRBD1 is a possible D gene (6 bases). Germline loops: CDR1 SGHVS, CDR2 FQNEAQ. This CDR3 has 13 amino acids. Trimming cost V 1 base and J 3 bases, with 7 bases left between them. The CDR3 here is CASSLGGGYEQYF. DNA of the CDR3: TGTGCCAGCAGCTTAGGAGGGGGCTACGAGCAGTACTTC.

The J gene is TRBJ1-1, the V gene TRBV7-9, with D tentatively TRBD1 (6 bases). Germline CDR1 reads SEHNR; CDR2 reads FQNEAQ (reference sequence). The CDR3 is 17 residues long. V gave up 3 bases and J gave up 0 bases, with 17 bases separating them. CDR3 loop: CASSLPSGTPMNTEAFF. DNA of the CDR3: TGTGCCAGCAGCTTGCCCTCTGGGACACCAATGAACACTGAAGCTTTCTTT.

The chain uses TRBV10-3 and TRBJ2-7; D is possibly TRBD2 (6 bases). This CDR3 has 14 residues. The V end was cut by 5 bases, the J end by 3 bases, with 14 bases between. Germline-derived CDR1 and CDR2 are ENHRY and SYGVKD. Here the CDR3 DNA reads TGTGCCATCAGTCGCGGGGAAGCCATCTACGAGCAGTACTTC. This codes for CAISRGEAIYEQYF.

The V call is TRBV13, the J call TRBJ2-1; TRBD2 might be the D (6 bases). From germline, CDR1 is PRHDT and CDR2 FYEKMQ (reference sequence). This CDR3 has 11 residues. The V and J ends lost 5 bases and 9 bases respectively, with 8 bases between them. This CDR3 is CASSLGGEQFF. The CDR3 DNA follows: TGTGCCAGCAGCCTGGGAGGTGAGCAGTTCTTC.

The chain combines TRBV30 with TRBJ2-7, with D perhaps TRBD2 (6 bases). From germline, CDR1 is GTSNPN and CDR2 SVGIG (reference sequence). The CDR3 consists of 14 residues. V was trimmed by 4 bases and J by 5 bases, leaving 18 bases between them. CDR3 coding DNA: TGTGCCTGGATCCTAGGGGACTCCGTAGACGAGCAGTACTTC. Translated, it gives CAWILGDSVDEQYF.

In DNA, the CDR3 is TGTGCCAGCAGCTTCGGGAGCTACGAGCAGTACTTC. The encoded protein is CASSFGSYEQYF. The chain combines TRBV5-5 with TRBJ2-7, with a weak D call TRBD2 (6 bases). The CDR3 extends over 12 amino acids. The ends were cut back, 2 bases at V and 3 bases at J, with 6 bases in the middle. The germline V gene encodes CDR1 SGHKS and CDR2 YYEKEE (reference sequence).

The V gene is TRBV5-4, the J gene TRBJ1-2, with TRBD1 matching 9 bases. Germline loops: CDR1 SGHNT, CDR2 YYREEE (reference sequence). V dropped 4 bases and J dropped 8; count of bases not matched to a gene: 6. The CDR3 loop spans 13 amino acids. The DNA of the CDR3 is TGTGCCAGCAGCCGGACAGGGGAGAAAGGCTACACCTTC. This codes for CASSRTGEKGYTF.

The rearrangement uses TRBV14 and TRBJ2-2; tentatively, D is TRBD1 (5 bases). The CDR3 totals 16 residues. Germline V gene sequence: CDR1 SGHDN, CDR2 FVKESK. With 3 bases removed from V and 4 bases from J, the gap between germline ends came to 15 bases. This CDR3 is CASSQIQVVGTGELFF. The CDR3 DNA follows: TGTGCCAGCAGCCAGATACAGGTTGTCGGCACCGGGGAGCTGTTTTTT. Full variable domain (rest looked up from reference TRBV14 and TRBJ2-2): EAGVTQFPSHSVIEKGQTVTLRCDPISGHDNLYWYRRVMGKEIKFLLHFVKESKQDESGMPNNRFLAERTGGTYSTLKVQPAELEDSGVYFCASSQIQVVGTGELFFGEGSRLTVL.

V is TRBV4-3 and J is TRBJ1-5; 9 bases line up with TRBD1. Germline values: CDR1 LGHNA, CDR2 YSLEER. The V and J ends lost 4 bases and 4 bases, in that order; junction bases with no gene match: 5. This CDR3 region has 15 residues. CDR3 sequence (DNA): TGCGCCAGCAGCCGAGGGACAGGGCGGAATCAGCCCCAGCATTTT. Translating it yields CASSRGTGRNQPQHF.

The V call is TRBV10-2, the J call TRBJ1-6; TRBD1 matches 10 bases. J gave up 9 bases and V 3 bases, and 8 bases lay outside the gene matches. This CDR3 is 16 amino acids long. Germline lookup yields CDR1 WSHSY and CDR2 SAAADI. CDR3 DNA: TGCGCCAGCAGTGAAAGGACAGGGGGTTCTAGTTCACCCCTCCACTTT. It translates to CASSERTGGSSSPLHF.

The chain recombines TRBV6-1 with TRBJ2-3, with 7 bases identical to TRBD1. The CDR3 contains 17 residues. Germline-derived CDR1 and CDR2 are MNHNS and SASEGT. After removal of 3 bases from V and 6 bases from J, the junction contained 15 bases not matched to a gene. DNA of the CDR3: TGTGCCAGCAGTGATACGACAGGGAAAGGAGGTTTGGATACGCAGTATTTT. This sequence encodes CASSDTTGKGGLDTQYF.